The clone carrying this T cell receptor (beta chain) was counted at least ten times. Its antigen is unknown. The time point is: sample taken at primary tumor resection. A unique molecular identifier was attached to every TCR cDNA molecule. Each CDR3 protein gets one entry after TCRdb re-called the 5' RACE reads with MiXCR. The table has 14,000 or so distinct CDR3 sequences, about 4.5% seen once. The CDR3 spans 14 residues. J lost 5 bases, V lost 3 bases, and 6 bases had no gene match. Germline CDR1 reads SGHRS; CDR2 reads YFSETQ. These data are taken from a study of spatial heterogeneity in lung cancer. Findings and limits, study-wide: Tumor mutation counts were tracked by expanded intratumoral alpha and beta TCR counts.

The sample in question was lung tumor tissue, obtained at surgery. This receptor was taken from a female donor with early-stage non-small cell lung cancer. The chain employs TRBV5-1 and TRBJ2-5, with TRBD2 matching 8 bases. CDR3 region: CASSSGGADETQYF. DNA of the CDR3: TGCGCCAGCAGCTCCGGGGGGGCGGACGAGACCCAGTACTTC.